The TCR beta chain under discussion was sequenced for a study of cytomegalovirus exposure and HLA in healthy donors. 60 Vbeta and 13 Jbeta primers were used in PCR. The data were produced by immunoSEQ multiplex PCR, yet TCRdb's version contains in-frame clones alone and is incomplete. Here the sample spans fewer than 120,000 clones, approximately 86% being singletons. The germline V and J ends were trimmed by 5 bases and 0 bases, with 10 bases remaining between them. CDR1 LNHDA and CDR2 SQIVND come from the germline V gene (reference sequence). This CDR3 spans 14 amino acids. The rearrangement joins TRBV19 to TRBJ1-1; perhaps TRBD1 as D (5 bases). This clonotype originated in a man between 40 and 49 years old in good health and CMV-seronegative. The sequenced material came from PBMCs. The CDR3 sequence: CASSPGGLNTEAFF. Here the CDR3 DNA reads TGTGCCAGTAGTCCTGGGGGGTTGAACACTGAAGCTTTCTTT.